This TCR beta chain was recovered during a study of blood T cell repertoires in COVID-19. Study information: From the United States, Italy and Spain came samples of acute and convalescent COVID-19. The analysed material was cDNA or gDNA that came from T cells, B-cell-depleted T cells, or PBMCs.

Per the original data handling: For nucleated cells, counts were estimated from reference gene primer amplification. Repertoires were generated with immunoSEQ multiplex PCR, while TCRdb's copy carries only in-frame clones and drops some. V and J calls and clone size come straight from that table; D and trimming were deduced from the DNA. The top ten hold 0.45% to 0.6% of the sample, which has some 150,000 clones, roughly 80% seen once. The CDR3 covers 17 residues. Germline-derived CDR1 and CDR2 are MNHNS and SASEGT. V was clipped by 2 bases and J by 9 bases; unmatched bases: 14. This TCR was sampled from a man between 60 and 70 years old with acute or convalescent COVID-19. This chain connects TRBV6-1 to TRBJ2-1; the match to TRBD2 covers 9 bases. Sequenced input: peripheral blood. The CDR3 nucleotides are TGTGCCAGCAGTGAAAAAGGTGTTGCGGGGGGGCCCCGTGAGCAGTTCTTC. It specifies CASSEKGVAGGPREQFF.